Given below is one TCR beta chain in context. No antigen is known for it. The source material, 20-30 mg of unsorted bulk tissue, was used to co-extract RNA and DNA. Surgical resection served as treatment for the primary liver carcinoma of these patients. No patient had received treatment, and all had chronic HBV infection. The data stem from a study of tumor-infiltrating lymphocytes in primary liver carcinoma. Synthesis of TCR beta cDNA was carried out from about 0.55 ug total RNA with a constant-region primer. Three nested multiplex PCR rounds, a slightly modified ARM-PCR, produced the libraries for TCR beta. The opening two PCR rounds, approximately 10 cycles each, paired TRBV1-TRBV30 forward primers with a C-beta reverse primer. TCRdb independently ran MiXCR on the multiplex PCR reads; one entry per CDR3 protein. This table has about 30,000 distinct CDR3 sequences, approximately 76% appearing once.

Germline CDR1 SGHAT, CDR2 FQNNGV. This CDR3 spans 16 amino acids. The ends were cut back, 1 base at V and 3 bases at J, with 16 bases in the middle. The study's findings and limits: Paired tumor-adjacent and tumor-blood samples overlapped less than tumor region pairs did.

This sequence originates from a woman aged 30 to 39 with primary liver carcinoma and hepatitis B virus infection. The rearrangement joins TRBV11-2 to TRBJ2-7; TRBD2 might be the D (6 bases). What was sequenced was liver tumor tissue from sampling region 3. Specified subset: tumor region T3, left-lateral pole. DNA of the CDR3: TGTGCCAGCAGCTTAGCGTCGGGGGTGGGAGGCTACGAGCAGTACTTC. It translates to CASSLASGVGGYEQYF.